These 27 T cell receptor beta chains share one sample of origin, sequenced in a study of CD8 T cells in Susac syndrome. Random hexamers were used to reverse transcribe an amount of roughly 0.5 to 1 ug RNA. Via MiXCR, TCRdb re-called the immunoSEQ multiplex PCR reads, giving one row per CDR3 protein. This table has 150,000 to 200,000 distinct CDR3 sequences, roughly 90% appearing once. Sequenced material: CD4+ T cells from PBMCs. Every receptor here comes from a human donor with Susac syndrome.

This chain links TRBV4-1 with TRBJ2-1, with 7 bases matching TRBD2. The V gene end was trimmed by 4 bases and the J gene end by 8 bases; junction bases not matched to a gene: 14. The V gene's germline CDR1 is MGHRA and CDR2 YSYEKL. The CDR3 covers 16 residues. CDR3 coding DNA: TGCGCCAGCAGCCCCCCAGGGAGGGGCCAGATTGATGAGCAGTTCTTC. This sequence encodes CASSPPGRGQIDEQFF.

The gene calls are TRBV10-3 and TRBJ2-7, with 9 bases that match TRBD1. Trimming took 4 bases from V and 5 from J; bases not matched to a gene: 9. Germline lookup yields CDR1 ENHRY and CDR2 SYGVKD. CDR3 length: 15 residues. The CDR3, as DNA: TGTGCCATCAGTGGGACACCGGGACAGGGCGACGAGCAGTACTTC. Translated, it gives CAISGTPGQGDEQYF.

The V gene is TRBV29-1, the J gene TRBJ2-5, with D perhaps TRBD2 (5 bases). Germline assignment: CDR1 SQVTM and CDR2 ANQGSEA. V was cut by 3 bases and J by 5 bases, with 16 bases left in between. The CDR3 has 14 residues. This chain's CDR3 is CSVDGRGVGETQYF. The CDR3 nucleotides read TGCAGCGTTGATGGTCGGGGAGTTGGGGAGACCCAGTACTTC.

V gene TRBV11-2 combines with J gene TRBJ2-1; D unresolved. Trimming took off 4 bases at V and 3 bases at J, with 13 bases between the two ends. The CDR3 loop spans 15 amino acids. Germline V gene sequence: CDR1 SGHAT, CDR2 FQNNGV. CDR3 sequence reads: CASSSTLNLYNEQFF. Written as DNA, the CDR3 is TGTGCCAGCAGCTCGACACTGAACCTCTACAATGAGCAGTTCTTC.

The CDR3 sequence is CASSLLGEANIAQYF. In DNA, the CDR3 is TGTGCCAGCAGTCTCCTCGGGGAAGCGAATATCGCGCAGTATTTT. This chain uses TRBV27 with TRBJ2-3, with D possibly matching TRBD2 (5 bases). V lost 5 bases and J 10 bases, leaving 22 bases between the germline ends. Germline V gives CDR1 MNHEY, CDR2 SMNVEV (reference sequence). This CDR3 region has 15 residues.

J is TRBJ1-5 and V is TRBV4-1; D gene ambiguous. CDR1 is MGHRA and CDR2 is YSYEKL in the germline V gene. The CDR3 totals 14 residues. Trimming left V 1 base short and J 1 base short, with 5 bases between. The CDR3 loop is CASSQVYSNQPQHF. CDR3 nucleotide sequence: TGCGCCAGCAGCCAAGTATACAGCAATCAGCCCCAGCATTTT.

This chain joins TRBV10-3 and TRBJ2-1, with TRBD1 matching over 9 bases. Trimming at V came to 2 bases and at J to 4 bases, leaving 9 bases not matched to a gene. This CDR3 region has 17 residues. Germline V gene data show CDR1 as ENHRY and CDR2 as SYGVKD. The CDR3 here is CAISEPDRGDLYNEQFF. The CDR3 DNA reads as TGTGCCATCAGTGAGCCGGACAGGGGAGACCTTTACAATGAGCAGTTCTTC.

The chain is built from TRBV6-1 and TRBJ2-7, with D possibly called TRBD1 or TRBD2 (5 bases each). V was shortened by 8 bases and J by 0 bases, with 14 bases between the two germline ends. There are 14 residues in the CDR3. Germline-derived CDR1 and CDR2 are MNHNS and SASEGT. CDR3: CASGGPPTSYEQYF. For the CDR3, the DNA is TGTGCCAGCGGGGGACCCCCAACCTCCTACGAGCAGTACTTC.

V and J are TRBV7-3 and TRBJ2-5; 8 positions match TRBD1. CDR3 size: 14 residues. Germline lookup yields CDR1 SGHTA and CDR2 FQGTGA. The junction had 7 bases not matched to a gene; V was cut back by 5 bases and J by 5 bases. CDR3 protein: CASSPTGGWETQYF. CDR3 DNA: TGTGCCAGCAGCCCAACAGGGGGTTGGGAGACCCAGTACTTC.

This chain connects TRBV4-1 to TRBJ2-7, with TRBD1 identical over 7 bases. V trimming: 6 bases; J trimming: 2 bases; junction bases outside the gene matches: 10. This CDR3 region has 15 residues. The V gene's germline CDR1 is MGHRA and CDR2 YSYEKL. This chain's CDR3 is CASSSLGQGAYEQYF. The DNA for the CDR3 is TGCGCCAGCAGTTCGTTAGGGCAGGGGGCCTACGAGCAGTACTTC.

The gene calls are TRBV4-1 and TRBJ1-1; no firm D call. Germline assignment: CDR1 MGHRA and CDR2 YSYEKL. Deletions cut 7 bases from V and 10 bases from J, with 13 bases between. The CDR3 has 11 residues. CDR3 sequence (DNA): TGCGCCAGCACCGGGGAAGGGCCAGCTTTCTTT. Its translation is CASTGEGPAFF.

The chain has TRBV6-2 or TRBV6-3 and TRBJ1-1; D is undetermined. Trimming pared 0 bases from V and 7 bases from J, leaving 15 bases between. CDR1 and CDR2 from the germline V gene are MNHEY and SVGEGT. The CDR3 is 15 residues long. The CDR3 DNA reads TGTGCCAGCAGTTACTCGATCTTCGCAGACCTTGAAGCTTTCTTT. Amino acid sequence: CASSYSIFADLEAFF.

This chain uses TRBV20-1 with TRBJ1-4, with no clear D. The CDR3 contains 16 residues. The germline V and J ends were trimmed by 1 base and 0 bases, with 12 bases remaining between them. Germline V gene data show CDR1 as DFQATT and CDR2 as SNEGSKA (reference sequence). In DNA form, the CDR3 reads TGCAGTGCTAGAGCTGGCGGAGGGACAACTAATGAAAAACTGTTTTTT. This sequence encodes CSARAGGGTTNEKLFF.

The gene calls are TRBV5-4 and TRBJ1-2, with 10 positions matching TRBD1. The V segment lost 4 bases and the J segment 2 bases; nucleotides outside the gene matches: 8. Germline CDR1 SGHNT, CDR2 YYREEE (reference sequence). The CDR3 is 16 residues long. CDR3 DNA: TGTGCCAGCAGCCTCCTGACAGGGGGCGCCAACTATGGCTACACCTTC. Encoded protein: CASSLLTGGANYGYTF.

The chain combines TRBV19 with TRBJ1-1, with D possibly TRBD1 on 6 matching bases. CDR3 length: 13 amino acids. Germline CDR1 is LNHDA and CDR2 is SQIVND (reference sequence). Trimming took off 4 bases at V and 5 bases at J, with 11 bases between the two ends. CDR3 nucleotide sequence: TGTGCCAGTAGTACCGACAGGCGGACTGAAGCTTTCTTT. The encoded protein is CASSTDRRTEAFF.

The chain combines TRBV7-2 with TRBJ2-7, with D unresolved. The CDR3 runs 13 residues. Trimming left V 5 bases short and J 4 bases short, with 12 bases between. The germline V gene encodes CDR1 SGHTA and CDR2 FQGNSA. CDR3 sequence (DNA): TGTGCCAGCAGCCTCTTTGGGCCGTACGAGCAGTACTTC. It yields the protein CASSLFGPYEQYF.

In nucleotides, the CDR3 is TGTGCCAGCTCACCCCCGGGGATTTATTTCTACGAGCAGTACTTC. This translates into CASSPPGIYFYEQYF. The chain employs TRBV18 and TRBJ2-7; TRBD2 is a possible D gene (5 bases). CDR1 KGHSH and CDR2 LQKENI come from the germline V gene. The CDR3 consists of 15 residues. Between the trimmed V and J ends, which lost 3 bases and 3 bases, there was a span of 15 bases.

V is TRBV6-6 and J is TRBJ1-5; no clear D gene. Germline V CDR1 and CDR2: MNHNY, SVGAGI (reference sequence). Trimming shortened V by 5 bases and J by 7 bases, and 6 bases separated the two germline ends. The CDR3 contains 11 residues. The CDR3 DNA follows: TGTGCCAGCAGTCCAGGCCAGCCCCAGCATTTT. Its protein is CASSPGQPQHF.

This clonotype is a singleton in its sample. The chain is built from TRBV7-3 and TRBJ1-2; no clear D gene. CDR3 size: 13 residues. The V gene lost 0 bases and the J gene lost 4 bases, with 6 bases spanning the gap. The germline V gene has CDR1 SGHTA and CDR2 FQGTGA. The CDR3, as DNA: TGTGCCAGCAGCTTAACTGAGTCCTATGGCTACACCTTC. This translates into CASSLTESYGYTF.

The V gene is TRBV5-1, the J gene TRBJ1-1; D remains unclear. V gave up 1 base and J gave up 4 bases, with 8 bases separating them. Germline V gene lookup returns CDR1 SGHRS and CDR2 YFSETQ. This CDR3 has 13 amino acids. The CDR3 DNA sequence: TGCGCCAGCAGCTTGCATGGGTTCACTGAAGCTTTCTTT. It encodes CASSLHGFTEAFF.

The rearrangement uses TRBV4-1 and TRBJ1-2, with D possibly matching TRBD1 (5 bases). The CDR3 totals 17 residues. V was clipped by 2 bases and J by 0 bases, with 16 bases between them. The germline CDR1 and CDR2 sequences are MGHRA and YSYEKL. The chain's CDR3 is CASSQRHGTSANYGYTF. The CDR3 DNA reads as TGCGCCAGCAGCCAACGCCACGGGACTTCGGCTAACTATGGCTACACCTTC.

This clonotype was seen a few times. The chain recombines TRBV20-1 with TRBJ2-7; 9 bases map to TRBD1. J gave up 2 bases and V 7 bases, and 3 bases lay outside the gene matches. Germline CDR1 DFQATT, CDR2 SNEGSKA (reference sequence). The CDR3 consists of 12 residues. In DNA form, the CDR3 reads TGCAGTGGGACAGGGGAGGCCTACGAGCAGTACTTC. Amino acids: CSGTGEAYEQYF.

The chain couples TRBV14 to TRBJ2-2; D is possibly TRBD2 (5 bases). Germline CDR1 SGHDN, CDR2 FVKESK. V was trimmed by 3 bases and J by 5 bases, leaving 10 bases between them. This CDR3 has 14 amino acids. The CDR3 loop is CASSQVPGTGELFF. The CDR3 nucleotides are TGTGCCAGCAGCCAGGTACCGGGAACCGGGGAGCTGTTTTTT.

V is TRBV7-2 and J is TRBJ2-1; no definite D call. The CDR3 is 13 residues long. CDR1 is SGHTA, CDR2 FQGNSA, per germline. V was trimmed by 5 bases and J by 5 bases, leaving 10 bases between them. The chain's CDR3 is CASSPPLHNEQFF. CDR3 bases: TGTGCCAGCAGCCCCCCCTTACACAATGAGCAGTTCTTC.

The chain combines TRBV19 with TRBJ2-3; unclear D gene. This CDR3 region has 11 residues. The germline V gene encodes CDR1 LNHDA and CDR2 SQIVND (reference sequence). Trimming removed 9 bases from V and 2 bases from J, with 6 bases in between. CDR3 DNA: TGTGCCAGGACGGACACAGATACGCAGTATTTT. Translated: CARTDTDTQYF.

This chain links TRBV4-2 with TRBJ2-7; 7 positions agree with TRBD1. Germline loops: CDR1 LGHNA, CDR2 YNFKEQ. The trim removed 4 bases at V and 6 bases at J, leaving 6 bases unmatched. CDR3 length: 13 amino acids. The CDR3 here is CASSPRAGGEQYF. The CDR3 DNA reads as TGTGCCAGCAGCCCTAGAGCAGGGGGCGAGCAGTACTTC.

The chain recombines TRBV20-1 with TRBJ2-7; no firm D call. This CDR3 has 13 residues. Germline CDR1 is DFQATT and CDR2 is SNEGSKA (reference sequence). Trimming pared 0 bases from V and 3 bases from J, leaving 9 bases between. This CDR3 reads CSAREGLHYEQYF. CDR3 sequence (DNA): TGCAGTGCTAGAGAGGGATTACACTACGAGCAGTACTTC.